One sample yielded the 14 T cell receptor beta chains listed below, sequenced in a study of Ad26.COV2.S vaccination and SARS-CoV-2 variants. TCRdb keeps only in-frame clones here, not all; method: immunoSEQ multiplex PCR. The sample has under 150,000 clones, just over 85% seen once. The sequencing used peripheral blood, collected after recovery from COVID-19. These receptors originate from a human donor who had recovered from COVID-19.

The chain is built from TRBV28 and TRBJ2-7; 12 nucleotides match TRBD2. V shed 8 bases, J shed 2 bases, and the junction held 22 bases outside the gene matches. The CDR3 contains 20 residues. Germline V lookup: CDR1 MDHEN, CDR2 SYDVKM. The CDR3 DNA is TGTGCCAGCCACCCTGGGGCGGGGACCGGGACTAGCGGGCTGCCCTACGAGCAGTACTTC. It specifies CASHPGAGTGTSGLPYEQYF.

In this sample, this clone turned up once. The V and J genes are TRBV4-3 and TRBJ1-2; 9 bases agree with TRBD1. The junction had 11 bases not matched to a gene; V was cut back by 0 bases and J by 6 bases. Germline V CDR1 and CDR2: LGHNA, YSLEER. This CDR3 comprises 17 residues. The CDR3 loop reads CASSQDASGTGFNGYTF. In DNA form, the CDR3 reads TGCGCCAGCAGCCAAGACGCCTCAGGGACAGGGTTTAATGGCTACACCTTC.

The V call is TRBV7-9, the J call TRBJ2-3; 7 nucleotides agree with TRBD1. V trimming: 5 bases; J trimming: 3 bases; junction bases outside the gene matches: 8. Germline CDR1 is SEHNR and CDR2 is FQNEAQ (reference sequence). The CDR3 is 15 amino acids. The CDR3 DNA sequence: TGTGCCAGCAGCCGAGACAGGGTTCGAACAGATACGCAGTATTTT. Translating gives CASSRDRVRTDTQYF.

V is TRBV19 and J is TRBJ2-1, with 9 bases matching TRBD2. Losses at the gene ends were 4 bases for V and 1 base for J; bases not matched to a gene: 5. This CDR3 has 16 amino acids. Germline values: CDR1 LNHDA, CDR2 SQIVND (reference sequence). The CDR3 loop is CASSTLLAGSYNEQFF. The CDR3 nucleotides are TGTGCCAGTAGTACCCTACTAGCGGGTTCCTACAATGAGCAGTTCTTC.

The chain links TRBV5-1 to TRBJ1-1; D is undetermined. The V and J ends lost 0 bases and 0 bases respectively, with 9 bases between them. CDR1 is SGHRS and CDR2 is YFSETQ in the germline V gene. The CDR3 loop spans 15 amino acids. The DNA of the CDR3 is TGCGCCAGCAGCTTGGCCGCGGGGATGAACACTGAAGCTTTCTTT. Translated, it gives CASSLAAGMNTEAFF.

This rearrangement joins TRBV2 to TRBJ2-7; the D is unclear. Trimming took 1 base from V and 9 from J, leaving 10 bases between them. Germline V lookup: CDR1 SNHLY, CDR2 FYNNEI. CDR3 length equals 12 residues. The CDR3 spells CASSEVVGSQYF. The CDR3 DNA reads TGTGCCAGCAGTGAAGTTGTGGGGTCGCAGTACTTC.

This chain connects TRBV11-3 to TRBJ2-1, with D maybe TRBD2 (6 bases). Germline V gene sequence: CDR1 SGHNT, CDR2 YENEEA. The CDR3 spans 13 residues. V was shortened by 3 bases and J by 6 bases, with 9 bases between the two germline ends. The CDR3 DNA reads TGTGCCAGCAGCTTCCCCGGGGGCAATGAGCAGTTCTTC. Translating it yields CASSFPGGNEQFF.

This chain uses TRBV5-8 with TRBJ2-2; D is uncertain. V was cut by 1 base and J by 7 bases, with 5 bases left in between. This CDR3 spans 12 amino acids. Germline V gene lookup returns CDR1 SGHTS and CDR2 YDEGEE. CDR3 protein: CASSLYIGELFF. In DNA, the CDR3 is TGTGCCAGCAGCTTGTACATCGGGGAGCTGTTTTTT.

The chain employs TRBV5-5 and TRBJ2-7; D remains unclear. Germline loops: CDR1 SGHKS, CDR2 YYEKEE (reference sequence). The V gene lost 0 bases and the J gene lost 2 bases, with 6 bases spanning the gap. The CDR3 has 13 amino acids. The CDR3 coding sequence is TGTGCCAGCAGCTTGGCCGTGGCCTACGAGCAGTACTTC. Amino acids: CASSLAVAYEQYF.

The sample holds one count of this clone. The chain couples TRBV7-9 to TRBJ1-2, with 10 bases that match TRBD1. Germline lookup yields CDR1 SEHNR and CDR2 FQNEAQ (reference sequence). Germline trimming cut 8 bases from V and 4 bases from J; bases unmatched to any gene: 4. The CDR3 extends over 13 amino acids. The CDR3 sequence is CASVRTGGYGYTF. The CDR3 nucleotides read TGTGCCAGCGTCCGGACAGGGGGCTATGGCTACACCTTC.

The table lists this clone with a count of one. The chain recombines TRBV6-2 or TRBV6-3 with TRBJ2-7; 9 bases are shared with TRBD1. Germline V gene lookup returns CDR1 MNHEY and CDR2 SVGEGT. Trimming removed 3 bases from V and 5 bases from J; junction bases left unmatched: 8. The CDR3 spans 15 residues. The CDR3, as DNA: TGTGCCAGCAGTTATAATCCGGACAGGGGTCACGAGCAGTACTTC. Translated, it gives CASSYNPDRGHEQYF.

The CDR3 coding sequence is TGTGCCAGCAGTCGGGACCAGACAGATACGCAGTATTTT. Protein: CASSRDQTDTQYF. This chain joins TRBV12-3 or TRBV12-4 and TRBJ2-3, with D perhaps assigned TRBD1 or TRBD2 (5 bases each). The CDR3 totals 13 residues. V lost 5 bases and J lost 3, with 9 bases in between.

The rearrangement uses TRBV7-6 and TRBJ2-1; TRBD1 agrees at 7 bases. The CDR3 runs to 18 residues. CDR1 is SGHVS and CDR2 is FNYEAQ in the germline V gene. The V and J ends lost 6 bases and 5 bases, in that order; junction bases with no gene match: 19. The CDR3 nucleotides read TGTGCCAGCAGTAAAATTAGGGGGCTACCAAAGATCCACAATGAGCAGTTCTTC. Translated: CASSKIRGLPKIHNEQFF.

The chain couples TRBV4-1 to TRBJ2-3, with a possible D match to TRBD2 (6 bases). CDR1 is MGHRA, CDR2 YSYEKL, per germline. The length of the CDR3 is 14 residues. V was cut by 4 bases and J by 1 base, with 9 bases left in between. This CDR3 reads CASSRVAGTDTQYF. CDR3 sequence (DNA): TGCGCCAGCAGCCGAGTAGCGGGCACAGATACGCAGTATTTT.